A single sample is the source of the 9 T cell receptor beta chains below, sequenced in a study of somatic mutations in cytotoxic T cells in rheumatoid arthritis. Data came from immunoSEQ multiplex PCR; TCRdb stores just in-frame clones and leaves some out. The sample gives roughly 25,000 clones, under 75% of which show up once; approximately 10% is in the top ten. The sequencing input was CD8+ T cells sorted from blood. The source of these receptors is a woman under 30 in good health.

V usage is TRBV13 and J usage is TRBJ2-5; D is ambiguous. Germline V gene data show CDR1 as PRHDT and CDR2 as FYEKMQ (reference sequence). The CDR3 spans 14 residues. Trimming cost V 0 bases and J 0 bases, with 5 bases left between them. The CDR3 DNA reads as TGTGCCAGCAGCTTAGGGGGCAACCAAGAGACCCAGTACTTC. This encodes CASSLGGNQETQYF.

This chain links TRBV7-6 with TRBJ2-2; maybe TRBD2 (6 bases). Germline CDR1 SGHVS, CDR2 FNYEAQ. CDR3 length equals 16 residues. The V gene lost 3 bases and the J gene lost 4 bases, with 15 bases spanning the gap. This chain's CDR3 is CASSLGSGALTGELFF. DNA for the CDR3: TGTGCCAGCAGCTTGGGTAGCGGAGCCCTCACCGGGGAGCTGTTTTTT.

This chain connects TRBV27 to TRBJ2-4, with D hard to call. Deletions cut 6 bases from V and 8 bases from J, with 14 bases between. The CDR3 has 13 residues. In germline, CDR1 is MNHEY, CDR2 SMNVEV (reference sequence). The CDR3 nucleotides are TGTGCCAGCAGGGACCCCAACTCGGACATTCAGTACTTC. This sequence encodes CASRDPNSDIQYF.

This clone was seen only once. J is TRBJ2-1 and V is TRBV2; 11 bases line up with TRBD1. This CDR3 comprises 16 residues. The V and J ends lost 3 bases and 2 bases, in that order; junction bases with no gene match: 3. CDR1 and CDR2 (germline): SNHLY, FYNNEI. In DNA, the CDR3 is TGTGCCAGCAGTGATCCGGGACAGGGGGCCTACAATGAGCAGTTCTTC. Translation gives CASSDPGQGAYNEQFF. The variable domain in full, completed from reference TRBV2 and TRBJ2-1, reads EPEVTQTPSHQVTQMGQEVILRCVPISNHLYFYWYRQILGQKVEFLVSFYNNEISEKSEIFDDQFSVERPDGSNFTLKIRSTKLEDSAMYFCASSDPGQGAYNEQFFGPGTRLTVL.

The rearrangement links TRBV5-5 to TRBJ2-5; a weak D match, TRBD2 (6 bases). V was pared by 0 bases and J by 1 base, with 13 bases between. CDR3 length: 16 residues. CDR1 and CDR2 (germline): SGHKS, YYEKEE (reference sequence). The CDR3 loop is CASSLATGSAQETQYF. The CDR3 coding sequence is TGTGCCAGCAGCTTGGCCACCGGGAGCGCCCAAGAGACCCAGTACTTC.

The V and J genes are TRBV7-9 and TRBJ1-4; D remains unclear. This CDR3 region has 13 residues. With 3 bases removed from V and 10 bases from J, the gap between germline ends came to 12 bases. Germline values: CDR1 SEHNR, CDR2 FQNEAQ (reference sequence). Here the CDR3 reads CASSFGEIGKLFF. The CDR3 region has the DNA TGTGCCAGCAGCTTTGGAGAGATCGGAAAACTGTTTTTT.

The CDR3 loop is CAISEWGGTSTDTQYF. In DNA, the CDR3 is TGTGCCATCAGTGAGTGGGGGGGGACTAGCACAGATACGCAGTATTTT. The gene calls are TRBV10-3 and TRBJ2-3, with 7 bases lining up with TRBD2. Germline assignment: CDR1 ENHRY and CDR2 SYGVKD. J lost 0 bases, V lost 1 base, and 4 bases had no gene match. This CDR3 contains 16 residues.

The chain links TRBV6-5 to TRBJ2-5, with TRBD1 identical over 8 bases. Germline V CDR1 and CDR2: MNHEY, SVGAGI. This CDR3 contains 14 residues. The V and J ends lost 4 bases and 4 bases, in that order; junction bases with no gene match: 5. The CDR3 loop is CASSLGTGGETQYF. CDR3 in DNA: TGTGCCAGCAGTTTAGGGACAGGCGGAGAGACCCAGTACTTC.

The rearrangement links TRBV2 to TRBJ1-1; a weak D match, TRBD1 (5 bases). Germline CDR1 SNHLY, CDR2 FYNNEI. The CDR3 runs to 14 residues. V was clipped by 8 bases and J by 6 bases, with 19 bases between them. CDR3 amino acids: CASHRVGVVSEAFF. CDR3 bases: TGTGCCAGCCACCGGGTGGGGGTCGTTTCTGAAGCTTTCTTT.